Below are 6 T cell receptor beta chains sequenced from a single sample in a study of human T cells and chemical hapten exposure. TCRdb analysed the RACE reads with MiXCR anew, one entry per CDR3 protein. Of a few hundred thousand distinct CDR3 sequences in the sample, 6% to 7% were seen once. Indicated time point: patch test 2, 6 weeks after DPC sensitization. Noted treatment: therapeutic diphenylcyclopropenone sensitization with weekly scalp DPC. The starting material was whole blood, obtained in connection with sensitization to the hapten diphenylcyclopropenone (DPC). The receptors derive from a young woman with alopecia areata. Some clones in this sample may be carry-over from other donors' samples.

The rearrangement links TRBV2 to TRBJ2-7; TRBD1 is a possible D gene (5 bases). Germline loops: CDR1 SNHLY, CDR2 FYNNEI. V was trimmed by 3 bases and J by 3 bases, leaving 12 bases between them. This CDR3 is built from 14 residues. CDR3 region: CASSDRGGDYEQYF. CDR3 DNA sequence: TGTGCCAGCAGTGATAGGGGCGGAGACTACGAGCAGTACTTC. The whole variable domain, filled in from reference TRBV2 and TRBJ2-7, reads EPEVTQTPSHQVTQMGQEVILRCVPISNHLYFYWYRQILGQKVEFLVSFYNNEISEKSEIFDDQFSVERPDGSNFTLKIRSTKLEDSAMYFCASSDRGGDYEQYFGPGTRLTVT.

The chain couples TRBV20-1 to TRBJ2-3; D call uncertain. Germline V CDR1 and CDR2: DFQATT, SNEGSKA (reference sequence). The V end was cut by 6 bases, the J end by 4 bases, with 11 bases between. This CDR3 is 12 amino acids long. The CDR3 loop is CSARKPPDTQYF. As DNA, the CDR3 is TGCAGTGCCAGAAAACCCCCAGATACGCAGTATTTT.

CDR3 nucleotides: TGTGCCAGCAGTTACGGAGGCAGGGGGCGAGGGGATGAGCAGTTCTTC. The encoded protein is CASSYGGRGRGDEQFF. This chain connects TRBV6-2 or TRBV6-3 to TRBJ2-1; TRBD1 matches 8 bases. The CDR3 has 16 residues. The V gene end was trimmed by 2 bases and the J gene end by 8 bases; junction bases not matched to a gene: 11. Germline-derived CDR1 and CDR2 are MNHEY and SVGEGT.

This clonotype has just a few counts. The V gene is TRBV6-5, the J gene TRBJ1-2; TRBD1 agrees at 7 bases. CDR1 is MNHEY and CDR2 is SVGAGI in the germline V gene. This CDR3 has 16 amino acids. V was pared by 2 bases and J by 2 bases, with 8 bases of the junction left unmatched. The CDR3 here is CASSYSLARGNYGYTF. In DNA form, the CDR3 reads TGTGCCAGCAGTTACAGTCTGGCCAGGGGGAACTATGGCTACACCTTC.

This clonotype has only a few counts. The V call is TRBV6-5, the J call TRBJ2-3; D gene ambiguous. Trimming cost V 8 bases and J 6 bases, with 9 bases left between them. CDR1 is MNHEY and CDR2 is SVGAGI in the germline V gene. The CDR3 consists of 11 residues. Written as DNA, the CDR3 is TGTGCCAGCGGAAATGGGGATACGCAGTATTTT. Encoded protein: CASGNGDTQYF.

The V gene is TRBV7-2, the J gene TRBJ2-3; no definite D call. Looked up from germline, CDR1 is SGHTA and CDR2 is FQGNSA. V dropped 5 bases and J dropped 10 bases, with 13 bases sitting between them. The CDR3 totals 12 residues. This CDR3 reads CASSLNSSPQYF. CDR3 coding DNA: TGTGCCAGCAGCCTAAACAGCAGCCCGCAGTATTTT.